The 5 T cell receptor beta chains below all came from one sample that was sequenced in a study of OX40 agonist ivuxolimab in advanced cancers. Sequenced by immunoSEQ multiplex PCR; TCRdb stores in-frame clones only, minus some. The sample has tens of thousands of clones, roughly 80% seen once; the top ten hold approximately 1%. The sequencing here drew on CD4+ or CD8+ T cells sorted from blood, taken in a trial of the OX40 agonist ivuxolimab. Receptors originate from an adult with an advanced solid tumor such as melanoma, head and neck, liver or kidney cancer.

The genes are TRBV5-1 and TRBJ2-5; 7 bases line up with TRBD1. V dropped 2 bases and J dropped 2; count of bases not matched to a gene: 6. Germline V CDR1 and CDR2: SGHRS, YFSETQ. The CDR3 has 15 amino acids. This CDR3 reads CASSFTTGVQETQYF. Written as DNA, the CDR3 is TGCGCCAGCAGCTTTACTACAGGGGTTCAAGAGACCCAGTACTTC.

The V and J genes are TRBV19 and TRBJ1-5; D is undetermined. The CDR3 spans 14 residues. V lost 7 bases to trimming and J lost 0 bases, with 10 bases between them. Germline V gene sequence: CDR1 LNHDA, CDR2 SQIVND (reference sequence). The CDR3 here is CASKAEISNQPQHF. CDR3 DNA sequence: TGTGCCAGTAAAGCGGAGATTAGCAATCAGCCCCAGCATTTT.

V and J are TRBV29-1 and TRBJ1-5; TRBD1 aligns across 8 bases. This CDR3 is 13 amino acids long. V lost 7 bases to trimming and J lost 3 bases; unmatched junction nucleotides: 5. The germline V gene encodes CDR1 SQVTM and CDR2 ANQGSEA. The CDR3 bases are TGCAGCGCCGGACAGGGCCCCAATCAGCCCCAGCATTTT. This gives the protein CSAGQGPNQPQHF. Supplemented by reference TRBV29-1 and TRBJ1-5, the full variable domain reads SAVISQKPSRDICQRGTSLTIQCQVDSQVTMMFWYRQQPGQSLTLIATANQGSEATYESGFVIDKFPISRPNLTFSTLTVSNMSPEDSSIYLCSAGQGPNQPQHFGDGTRLSIL.

The chain carries TRBV19 and TRBJ2-1; TRBD2 matches 13 bases. This CDR3 has 19 residues. CDR1 is LNHDA, CDR2 SQIVND, per germline (reference sequence). Trimming cost V 5 bases and J 4 bases; bases outside gene matches: 14. CDR3 bases: TGTGCCAGTAGTTCCTGGACTAGCGGGGGTTCCATTTCATACAATGAGCAGTTCTTC. It specifies CASSSWTSGGSISYNEQFF.

The chain has TRBV6-5 and TRBJ2-2, with TRBD1 identical over 7 bases. Germline values: CDR1 MNHEY, CDR2 SVGAGI. The V segment lost 6 bases and the J segment 5 bases; nucleotides outside the gene matches: 9. The length of the CDR3 is 15 residues. This CDR3 reads CASRGDSGWTGELFF. The DNA of the CDR3 is TGTGCCAGCAGGGGGGACAGCGGTTGGACCGGGGAGCTGTTTTTT.